The 28 T cell receptor beta chains presented below share a single source sample, sequenced in a study of T cell responses to AZD1222 COVID-19 vaccine (dated by TCRdb to about 2021). The library was produced with the immunoSEQ multiplex PCR assay. This immuneACCESS table, as held by TCRdb, lists in-frame sequences with V and J called but not all clones. Of the missing ones, under half trace to an unresolved V gene in checked studies; the others have no known cause. A total of about 86,000 clones appear in this sample, around nine tenths of them only once. The ten largest clones take up 2.2% of the sample. This specimen's time point label, interpreted: baseline before first vaccination. The specimen comprised peripheral blood, sampled on day 0 of AZD1222 vaccination. These TCRs come from an adult in good health.

The V call is TRBV5-1, the J call TRBJ2-2; D is possibly TRBD2 (5 bases). Trimming pared 4 bases from V and 7 bases from J, leaving 17 bases between. The CDR3 loop spans 15 amino acids. Germline lookup yields CDR1 SGHRS and CDR2 YFSETQ. The DNA for the CDR3 is TGCGCCAGCAGCAGACTCTCCCTCGGAGGCGGGGAGCTGTTTTTT. It translates to CASSRLSLGGGELFF.

The chain joins TRBV27 to TRBJ2-3; weak D call: TRBD2 (5 bases). Germline V lookup: CDR1 MNHEY, CDR2 SMNVEV (reference sequence). The CDR3 spans 14 residues. V was cut by 8 bases and J by 2 bases, with 14 bases left in between. In nucleotides, the CDR3 is TGTGCCAGCGCCCCCCAAGCGGCCACAGATACGCAGTATTTT. Translation: CASAPQAATDTQYF.

The chain is built from TRBV24-1 and TRBJ2-3; D is uncertain. The germline V and J ends were trimmed by 3 bases and 0 bases, with 9 bases remaining between them. The CDR3 covers 15 residues. Germline CDR1 is KGHDR and CDR2 is SFDVKD. The CDR3 sequence: CATSDGWSSTDTQYF. CDR3 in DNA: TGTGCCACCAGTGATGGGTGGAGTAGCACAGATACGCAGTATTTT.

The gene calls are TRBV5-1 and TRBJ2-1, with 9 nucleotides matching TRBD1. The germline CDR1 and CDR2 sequences are SGHRS and YFSETQ. The V and J ends lost 3 bases and 7 bases, in that order; junction bases with no gene match: 8. This CDR3 has 15 residues. The CDR3 here is CASSYPGQGTNEQFF. As DNA, the CDR3 is TGCGCCAGCAGCTATCCGGGACAGGGTACGAATGAGCAGTTCTTC.

CDR3 protein: CASSHSIQQETQYF. In nucleotides, the CDR3 is TGCGCCAGCAGCCACTCTATACAGCAAGAGACCCAGTACTTC. The rearrangement joins TRBV5-1 to TRBJ2-5; D remains unclear. Germline V CDR1 and CDR2: SGHRS, YFSETQ. The CDR3 totals 14 residues. With 4 bases removed from V and 2 bases from J, the gap between germline ends came to 12 bases.

This rearrangement joins TRBV15 to TRBJ2-1; 9 bases fit TRBD1. The J segment lost 6 bases and the V segment lost 0 bases, leaving 9 bases of the junction unmatched. Germline CDR1 reads LNHNV; CDR2 reads YYDKDF (reference sequence). This CDR3 comprises 17 residues. Written as DNA, the CDR3 is TGTGCCACCAGCAGAGATCAAACAGGGGGCGCGGTCAATGAGCAGTTCTTC. This sequence encodes CATSRDQTGGAVNEQFF. Based on the CDR3 plus reference TRBV15 and TRBJ2-1, the full variable domain is DAMVIQNPRYQVTQFGKPVTLSCSQTLNHNVMYWYQQKSSQAPKLLFHYYDKDFNNEADTPDNFQSRRPNTSFCFLDIRSPGLGDTAMYLCATSRDQTGGAVNEQFFGPGTRLTVL.

This clone was observed a few times. The chain couples TRBV30 to TRBJ1-6; D gene ambiguous. The germline gives CDR1 GTSNPN, CDR2 SVGIG (reference sequence). This CDR3 is 13 amino acids long. The V end was cut by 4 bases, the J end by 6 bases, with 10 bases between. The CDR3 is CAWTLTPNSPLHF. The CDR3 DNA reads as TGTGCCTGGACCCTTACCCCTAATTCACCCCTCCACTTT.

This clone is a singleton in its sample. The V and J genes are TRBV5-4 and TRBJ1-1, with D uncertain. Trimming shortened V by 5 bases and J by 2 bases, and 10 bases separated the two germline ends. Germline CDR1 SGHNT, CDR2 YYREEE (reference sequence). CDR3 length equals 13 residues. The CDR3 sequence: CASSPRTNTEAFF. CDR3 nucleotides: TGTGCCAGCAGTCCCCGGACTAACACTGAAGCTTTCTTT.

This chain joins TRBV5-4 and TRBJ1-1, with D uncertain. V lost 0 bases to trimming and J lost 5 bases, with 8 bases between them. Germline lookup yields CDR1 SGHNT and CDR2 YYREEE (reference sequence). CDR3 length: 13 residues. The CDR3 bases are TGTGCCAGCAGCTTGGACGGGGTGACTGAAGCTTTCTTT. Translation gives CASSLDGVTEAFF.

The chain employs TRBV5-1 and TRBJ1-4; 7 nucleotides line up with TRBD1. The V gene's germline CDR1 is SGHRS and CDR2 YFSETQ. The V gene end was trimmed by 4 bases and the J gene end by 7 bases; junction bases not matched to a gene: 7. The CDR3 has 14 residues. The CDR3 sequence is CASSPGQRSEKLFF. CDR3 bases: TGCGCCAGCAGCCCGGGACAGCGGTCTGAAAAACTGTTTTTT.

The rearrangement uses TRBV18 and TRBJ1-1; D may be TRBD1 (5 bases). Germline V CDR1 and CDR2: KGHSH, LQKENI. CDR3 length equals 16 residues. Trimming took 0 bases from V and 1 from J, leaving 12 bases between them. DNA of the CDR3: TGTGCCAGCTCACCACCGGGTCAGGGTAAGAACACTGAAGCTTTCTTT. This codes for CASSPPGQGKNTEAFF. Supplemented by reference TRBV18 and TRBJ1-1, the full variable domain reads NAGVMQNPRHLVRRRGQEARLRCSPMKGHSHVYWYRQLPEEGLKFMVYLQKENIIDESGMPKERFSAEFPKEGPSILRIQQVVRGDSAAYFCASSPPGQGKNTEAFFGQGTRLTVV.

This clone was detected a few times. The J gene is TRBJ1-5, the V gene TRBV7-6, with a possible D match to TRBD1 (6 bases). CDR1 and CDR2 (germline): SGHVS, FNYEAQ. The CDR3 length is 15 residues. Trimming left V 5 bases short and J 0 bases short, with 11 bases between. The CDR3 DNA reads as TGTGCCAGCAGCGCTATGACAGGTAGCAATCAGCCCCAGCATTTT. As protein: CASSAMTGSNQPQHF.

The V call is TRBV10-2, the J call TRBJ1-2; weak D call: TRBD1 (6 bases). Germline V gene lookup returns CDR1 WSHSY and CDR2 SAAADI. The CDR3 totals 15 residues. The V end was cut by 3 bases, the J end by 2 bases, with 13 bases between. As DNA, the CDR3 is TGCGCCAGCAGTGATCCACAGGGTGTCAACTATGGCTACACCTTC. It translates to CASSDPQGVNYGYTF.

The chain recombines TRBV6-2 or TRBV6-3 with TRBJ2-4; D possibly matches TRBD1 or TRBD2 (6 bases each). Germline V lookup: CDR1 MNHEY, CDR2 SVGEGT. The CDR3 sequence is 16 residues long. Deletions cut 0 bases from V and 7 bases from J, with 16 bases between. CDR3 nucleotides: TGTGCCAGCAGTTACTCTATCGGGGGCGGCAGGAACATTCAGTACTTC. Protein product: CASSYSIGGGRNIQYF.

This chain joins TRBV5-1 and TRBJ2-3; tentative D call: TRBD2 (6 bases). CDR3 length: 14 amino acids. Per the germline V gene, CDR1 is SGHRS and CDR2 is YFSETQ. The V end lost 4 bases, the J end lost 6 bases, and 15 bases lay between the germline ends. The CDR3 DNA follows: TGCGCCAGCAGCCTAGGGGACTCCTCCGATACGCAGTATTTT. Its translation: CASSLGDSSDTQYF.

This chain uses TRBV7-2 with TRBJ1-2, with 9 bases matching TRBD1. This CDR3 has 15 amino acids. The germline V gene has CDR1 SGHTA and CDR2 FQGNSA. The junction had 10 bases not matched to a gene; V was cut back by 7 bases and J by 4 bases. The DNA of the CDR3 is TGTGCCAGCACTCGACCCGGGACAGGGCGCTATGGCTACACCTTC. Translated, it gives CASTRPGTGRYGYTF.

In this sample, this clone turned up a few times. The J gene is TRBJ2-1, the V gene TRBV5-5, with 9 nucleotides matching TRBD2. V dropped 2 bases and J dropped 9; count of bases not matched to a gene: 6. There are 14 residues in the CDR3. In germline, CDR1 is SGHKS, CDR2 YYEKEE (reference sequence). The CDR3 region is CASSLQRGASEQFF. Here the CDR3 DNA reads TGTGCCAGCAGCTTACAGCGGGGGGCTAGTGAGCAGTTCTTC.

The J gene is TRBJ1-3, the V gene TRBV11-2, with D possibly being TRBD1 (5 bases). With 2 bases removed from V and 0 bases from J, the gap between germline ends came to 11 bases. Per the germline V gene, CDR1 is SGHAT and CDR2 is FQNNGV. The CDR3 sequence is 16 residues long. The DNA of the CDR3 is TGTGCCAGCAGCTTAAACGGGGCCAGCTCTGGAAACACCATATATTTT. It is translated as CASSLNGASSGNTIYF.

In the case of this clone: Other DNA sequences in this specimen translate into the identical CDR3. The V and J genes are TRBV28 and TRBJ1-1; 8 nucleotides line up with TRBD1. This CDR3 contains 13 residues. Per germline, CDR1 MDHEN and CDR2 SYDVKM. J lost 4 bases, V lost 6 bases, and 4 bases had no gene match. CDR3 DNA sequence: TGTGCCAGCAGACTAACAGGGGGCACTGAAGCTTTCTTT. Protein product: CASRLTGGTEAFF.

The chain recombines TRBV27 with TRBJ1-5, with a tentative D call TRBD1 (6 bases). Germline V lookup: CDR1 MNHEY, CDR2 SMNVEV (reference sequence). V was trimmed by 2 bases and J by 2 bases, leaving 10 bases between them. CDR3 length: 15 amino acids. The CDR3 DNA sequence: TGTGCCAGCAGTTTACGGAGACAGGGCAATCAGCCCCAGCATTTT. Encoded protein: CASSLRRQGNQPQHF.

The chain uses TRBV7-2 and TRBJ2-1; 8 nucleotides line up with TRBD1. The CDR3 length is 14 residues. After removal of 4 bases from V and 6 bases from J, the junction contained 5 bases not matched to a gene. The germline CDR1 and CDR2 sequences are SGHTA and FQGNSA. The CDR3 loop reads CASSSPGQGNEQFF. The CDR3 nucleotides read TGTGCCAGCAGCTCTCCCGGACAGGGCAATGAGCAGTTCTTC.

The V gene is TRBV7-2, the J gene TRBJ1-1; TRBD1 is a possible D gene (6 bases). Trimming removed 3 bases at V and 5 bases at J, with 25 bases between. The V gene's germline CDR1 is SGHTA and CDR2 FQGNSA. The CDR3 runs to 18 residues. CDR3 region: CASSLRVIGYRALTEAFF. For the CDR3, the DNA is TGTGCCAGCAGCTTGCGCGTGATTGGGTACAGGGCGCTAACTGAAGCTTTCTTT.

This chain links TRBV3-1 (or the pseudogene TRBV3-2) with TRBJ1-1; tentatively, D is TRBD1 (6 bases). V was shortened by 3 bases and J by 6 bases, with 14 bases between the two germline ends. The germline gives CDR1 LGHDT, CDR2 YNNKEL (reference sequence). This CDR3 has 14 residues. CDR3 residues: CASSQLRTVSEAFF. The CDR3 nucleotides read TGTGCCAGCAGCCAGCTCCGGACAGTCTCTGAAGCTTTCTTT.

As concerns this clone: One end of the junction fails to match germline, which may point to a read error. V and J are TRBV6-5 and TRBJ1-1; D is ambiguous. The CDR3 length is 14 residues. Germline-derived CDR1 and CDR2 are MNHEY and SVGAGI. As DNA, the CDR3 is TGTGCCAGCAGTTACTCGGAGAGGCAGGCGACCCAGGAATTT. Its translation is CASSYSERQATQEF.

The V call is TRBV15, the J call TRBJ2-7, with TRBD2 as a possible D gene (6 bases). Germline CDR1 LNHNV, CDR2 YYDKDF (reference sequence). V gave up 0 bases and J gave up 6 bases, with 18 bases separating them. The CDR3 loop spans 16 amino acids. Here the CDR3 reads CATSREGGLLFSEQYF. The CDR3 DNA follows: TGTGCCACCAGCAGAGAGGGAGGTCTCCTTTTCTCCGAGCAGTACTTC.

V and J are TRBV7-8 and TRBJ1-2; tentatively, D is TRBD1 (5 bases). Looked up from germline, CDR1 is SGHVS and CDR2 is FQNEAQ. Trimming took off 1 base at V and 7 bases at J, with 13 bases between the two ends. This CDR3 has 14 residues. This chain's CDR3 is CASSLGVGQGGYTF. The CDR3 DNA is TGTGCCAGCAGCTTAGGAGTAGGCCAGGGTGGCTACACCTTC.

V is TRBV19 and J is TRBJ2-2, with D possibly matching TRBD1 (5 bases). The CDR3 has 15 amino acids. Germline loops: CDR1 LNHDA, CDR2 SQIVND (reference sequence). The V gene lost 4 bases and the J gene lost 7 bases, with 16 bases spanning the gap. The CDR3 is CASSKESQGIGELFF. The CDR3 DNA reads as TGTGCCAGTAGTAAGGAGTCGCAGGGTATCGGGGAGCTGTTTTTT.

The chain couples TRBV12-5 to TRBJ1-5; TRBD1 matches 10 bases. The CDR3 has 15 residues. In germline, CDR1 is LGHNT, CDR2 FRNRAP. Trimming took 5 bases from V and 3 from J; bases not matched to a gene: 4. The CDR3 coding sequence is TGTGCTAGTGGTACGGGACAGGGGAACAATCAGCCCCAGCATTTT. Amino acid sequence: CASGTGQGNNQPQHF.